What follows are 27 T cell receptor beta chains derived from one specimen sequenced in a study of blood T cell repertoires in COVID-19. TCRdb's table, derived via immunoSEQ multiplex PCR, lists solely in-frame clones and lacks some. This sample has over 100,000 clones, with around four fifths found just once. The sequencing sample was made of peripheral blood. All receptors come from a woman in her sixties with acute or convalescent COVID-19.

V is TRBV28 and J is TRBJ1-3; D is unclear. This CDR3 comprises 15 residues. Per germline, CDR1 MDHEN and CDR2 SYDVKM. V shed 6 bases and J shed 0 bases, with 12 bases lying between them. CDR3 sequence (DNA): TGTGCCAGCAGCTCGGAGGCGAACTCTGGAAACACCATATATTTT. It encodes CASSSEANSGNTIYF. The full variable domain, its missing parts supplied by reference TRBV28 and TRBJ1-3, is DVKVTQSSRYLVKRTGEKVFLECVQDMDHENMFWYRQDPGLGLRLIYFSYDVKMKEKGDIPEGYSVSREKKERFSLILESASTNQTSMYLCASSSEANSGNTIYFGEGSWLTVV.

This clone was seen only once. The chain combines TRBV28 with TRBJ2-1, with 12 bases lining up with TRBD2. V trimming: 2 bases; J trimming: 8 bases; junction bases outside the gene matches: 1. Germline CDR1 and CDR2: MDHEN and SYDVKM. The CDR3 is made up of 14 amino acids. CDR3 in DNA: TGTGCCAGCAGTTTACTAGCGGGAGGGCATGAGCAGTTCTTC. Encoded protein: CASSLLAGGHEQFF.

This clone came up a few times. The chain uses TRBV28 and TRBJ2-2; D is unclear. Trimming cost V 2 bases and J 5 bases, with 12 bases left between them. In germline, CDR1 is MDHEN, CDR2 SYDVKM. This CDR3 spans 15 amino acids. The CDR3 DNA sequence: TGTGCCAGCAGTTTAGCTTCCGGTTTTACCGGGGAGCTGTTTTTT. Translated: CASSLASGFTGELFF.

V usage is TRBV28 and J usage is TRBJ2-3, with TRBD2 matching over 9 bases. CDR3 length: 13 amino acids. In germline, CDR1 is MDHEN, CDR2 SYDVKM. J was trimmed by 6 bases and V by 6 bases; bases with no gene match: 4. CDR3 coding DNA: TGTGCCAGCAGACCTAGCGGGACCGATACGCAGTATTTT. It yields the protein CASRPSGTDTQYF.

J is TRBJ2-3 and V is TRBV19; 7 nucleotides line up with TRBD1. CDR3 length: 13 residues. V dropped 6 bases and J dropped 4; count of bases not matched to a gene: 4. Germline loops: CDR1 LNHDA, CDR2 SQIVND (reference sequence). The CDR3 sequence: CASSRGYSDTQYF. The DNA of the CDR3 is TGTGCCAGTAGCAGGGGGTATTCAGATACGCAGTATTTT.

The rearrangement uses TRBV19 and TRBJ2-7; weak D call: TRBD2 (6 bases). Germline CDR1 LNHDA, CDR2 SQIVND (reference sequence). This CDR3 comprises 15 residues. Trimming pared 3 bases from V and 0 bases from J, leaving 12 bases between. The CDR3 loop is CASSMRERGSYEQYF. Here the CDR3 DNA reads TGTGCCAGTAGTATGCGGGAAAGGGGCTCCTACGAGCAGTACTTC.

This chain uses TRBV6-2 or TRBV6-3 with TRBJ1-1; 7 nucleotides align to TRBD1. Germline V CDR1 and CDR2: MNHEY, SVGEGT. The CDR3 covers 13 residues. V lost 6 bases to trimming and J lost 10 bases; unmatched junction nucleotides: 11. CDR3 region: CASSLGTVKAAFF. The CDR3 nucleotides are TGTGCCAGCAGCCTCGGGACAGTTAAAGCAGCTTTCTTT.

CDR3 residues: CASSPGTSRDEQFF. In nucleotides, the CDR3 is TGTGCCAGCAGTCCCGGGACTAGTCGTGATGAGCAGTTCTTC. The rearrangement uses TRBV6-2 or TRBV6-3 and TRBJ2-1, with 8 nucleotides matching TRBD2. The CDR3 extends over 14 amino acids. J gave up 8 bases and V 5 bases, and 8 bases lay outside the gene matches. CDR1 is MNHEY and CDR2 is SVGEGT in the germline V gene.

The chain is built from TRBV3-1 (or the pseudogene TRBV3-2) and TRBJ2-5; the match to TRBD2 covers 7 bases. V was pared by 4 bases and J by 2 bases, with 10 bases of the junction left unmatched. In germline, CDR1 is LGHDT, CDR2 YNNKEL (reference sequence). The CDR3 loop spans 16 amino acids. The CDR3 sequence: CASSPQRSGVQETQYF. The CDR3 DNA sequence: TGTGCCAGCAGCCCCCAACGGAGCGGGGTGCAAGAGACCCAGTACTTC.

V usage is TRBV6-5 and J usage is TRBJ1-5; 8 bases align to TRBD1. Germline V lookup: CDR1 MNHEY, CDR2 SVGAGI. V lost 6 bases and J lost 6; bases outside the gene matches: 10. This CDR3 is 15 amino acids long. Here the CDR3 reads CASRPGDTGGQPQHF. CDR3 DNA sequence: TGTGCCAGCAGGCCCGGGGACACAGGGGGTCAGCCCCAGCATTTT.

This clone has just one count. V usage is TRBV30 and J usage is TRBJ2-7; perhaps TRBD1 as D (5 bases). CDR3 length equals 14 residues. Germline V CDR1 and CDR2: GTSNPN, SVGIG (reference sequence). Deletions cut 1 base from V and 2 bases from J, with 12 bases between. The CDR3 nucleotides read TGTGCCTGGAGTGGGAGCAGGGCGGCCTACGAGCAGTACTTC. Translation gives CAWSGSRAAYEQYF.

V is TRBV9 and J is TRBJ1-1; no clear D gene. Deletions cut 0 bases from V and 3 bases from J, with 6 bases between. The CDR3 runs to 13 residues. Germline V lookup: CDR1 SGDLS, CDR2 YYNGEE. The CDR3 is CASSVDAYTEAFF. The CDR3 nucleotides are TGTGCCAGCAGCGTAGATGCGTACACTGAAGCTTTCTTT.

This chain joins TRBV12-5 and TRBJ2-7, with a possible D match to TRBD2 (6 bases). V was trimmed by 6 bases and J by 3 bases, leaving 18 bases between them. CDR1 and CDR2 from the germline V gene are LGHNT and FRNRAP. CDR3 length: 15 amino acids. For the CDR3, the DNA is TGTGCTAGTGGACGGACCCGGGGGATCGGCTACGAGCAGTACTTC. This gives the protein CASGRTRGIGYEQYF.

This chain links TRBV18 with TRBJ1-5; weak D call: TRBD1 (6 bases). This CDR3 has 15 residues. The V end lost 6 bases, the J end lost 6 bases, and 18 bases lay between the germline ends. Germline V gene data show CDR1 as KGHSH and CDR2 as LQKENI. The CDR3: CASSLSDRTGQPQHF. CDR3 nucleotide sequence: TGTGCCAGCTCCCTCAGTGACAGGACGGGTCAGCCCCAGCATTTT.

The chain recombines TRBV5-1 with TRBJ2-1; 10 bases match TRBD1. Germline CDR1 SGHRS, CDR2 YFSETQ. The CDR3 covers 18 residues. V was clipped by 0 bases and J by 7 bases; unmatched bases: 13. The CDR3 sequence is CASSLDIRDRGTSNEQFF. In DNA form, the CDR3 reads TGCGCCAGCAGCTTGGATATCAGGGACAGGGGTACATCGAATGAGCAGTTCTTC. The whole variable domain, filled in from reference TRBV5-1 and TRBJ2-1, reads KAGVTQTPRYLIKTRGQQVTLSCSPISGHRSVSWYQQTPGQGLQFLFEYFSETQRNKGNFPGRFSGRQFSNSRSEMNVSTLELGDSALYLCASSLDIRDRGTSNEQFFGPGTRLTVL.

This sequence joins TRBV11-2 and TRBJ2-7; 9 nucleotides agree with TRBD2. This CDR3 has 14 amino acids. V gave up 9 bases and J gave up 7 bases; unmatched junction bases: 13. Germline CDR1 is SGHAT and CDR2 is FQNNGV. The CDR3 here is CASAIAGAMGEQYF. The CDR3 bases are TGTGCCAGTGCCATAGCGGGAGCGATGGGGGAGCAGTACTTC.

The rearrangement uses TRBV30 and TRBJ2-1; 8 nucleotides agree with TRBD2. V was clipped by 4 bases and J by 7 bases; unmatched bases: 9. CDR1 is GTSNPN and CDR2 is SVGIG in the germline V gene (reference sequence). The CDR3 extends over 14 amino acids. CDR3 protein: CAWTPGPGGNEQFF. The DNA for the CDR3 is TGTGCCTGGACCCCCGGACCGGGGGGGAATGAGCAGTTCTTC.

The CDR3 here is CASSAPGHPGELFF. The CDR3 nucleotides read TGTGCCAGCTCGGCCCCCGGACACCCCGGGGAGCTGTTTTTT. J is TRBJ2-2 and V is TRBV18; D is perhaps TRBD1 (5 bases). Germline V CDR1 and CDR2: KGHSH, LQKENI. The CDR3 runs to 14 residues. The V gene lost 6 bases and the J gene lost 6 bases, with 14 bases spanning the gap.

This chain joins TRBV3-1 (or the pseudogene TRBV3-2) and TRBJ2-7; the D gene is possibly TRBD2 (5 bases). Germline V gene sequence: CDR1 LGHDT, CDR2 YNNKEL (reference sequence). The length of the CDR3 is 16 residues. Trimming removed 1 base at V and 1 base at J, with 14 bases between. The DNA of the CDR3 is TGTGCCAGCAGCCAAGGCCGCGGGCTTCAATCCTACGAGCAGTACTTC. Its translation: CASSQGRGLQSYEQYF.

The CDR3: CASSLAGGAIPYTF. The DNA for the CDR3 is TGTGCCAGCAGCTTAGCTGGGGGCGCGATTCCCTACACCTTC. V and J are TRBV7-2 and TRBJ1-2; TRBD1 is a possible D gene (6 bases). Germline-derived CDR1 and CDR2 are SGHTA and FQGNSA. V was cut by 0 bases and J by 10 bases, with 15 bases left in between. This CDR3 is 14 amino acids long.

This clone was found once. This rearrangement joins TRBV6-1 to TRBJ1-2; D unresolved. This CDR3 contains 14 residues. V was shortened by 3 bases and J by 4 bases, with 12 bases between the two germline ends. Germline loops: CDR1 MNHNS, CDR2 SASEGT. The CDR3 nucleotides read TGTGCCAGCAGTGATAGCAGTATTGGCTATGGCTACACCTTC. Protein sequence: CASSDSSIGYGYTF.

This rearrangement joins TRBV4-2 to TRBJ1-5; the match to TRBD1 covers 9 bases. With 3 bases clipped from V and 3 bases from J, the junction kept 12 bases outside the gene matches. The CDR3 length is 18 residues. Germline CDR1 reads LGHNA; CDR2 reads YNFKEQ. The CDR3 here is CASSQAGGGDRANQPQHF. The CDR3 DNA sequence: TGTGCCAGCAGCCAGGCGGGTGGAGGGGACAGGGCCAATCAGCCCCAGCATTTT.

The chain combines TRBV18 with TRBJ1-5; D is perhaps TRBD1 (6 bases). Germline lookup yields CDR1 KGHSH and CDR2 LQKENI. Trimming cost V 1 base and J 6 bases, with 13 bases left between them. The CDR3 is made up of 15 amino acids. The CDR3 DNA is TGTGCCAGCTCACCACAGCAGGGGCTTGGTCAGCCCCAGCATTTT. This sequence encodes CASSPQQGLGQPQHF.

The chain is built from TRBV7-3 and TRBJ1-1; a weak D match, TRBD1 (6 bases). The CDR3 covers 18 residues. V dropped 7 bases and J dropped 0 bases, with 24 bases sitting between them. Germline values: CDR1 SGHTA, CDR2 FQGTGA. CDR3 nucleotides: TGTGCCAGCACCCCCGGGGAGGGGTCAGGGGACTTGAACACTGAAGCTTTCTTT. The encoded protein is CASTPGEGSGDLNTEAFF. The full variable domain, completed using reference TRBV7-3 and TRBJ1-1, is GAGVSQTPSNKVTEKGKYVELRCDPISGHTALYWYRQSLGQGPEFLIYFQGTGAADDSGLPNDRFFAVRPEGSVSTLKIQRTERGDSAVYLCASTPGEGSGDLNTEAFFGQGTRLTVV.

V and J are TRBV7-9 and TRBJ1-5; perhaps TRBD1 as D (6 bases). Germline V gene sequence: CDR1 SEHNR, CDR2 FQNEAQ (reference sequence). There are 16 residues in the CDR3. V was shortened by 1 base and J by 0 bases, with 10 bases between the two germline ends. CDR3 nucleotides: TGTGCCAGCAGCTTAGGGACAGTAAATAGCAATCAGCCCCAGCATTTT. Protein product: CASSLGTVNSNQPQHF.

CDR3 nucleotides: TGTGCCAGCAGCTCGGTACAGGAGACCCAGTACTTC. It codes for CASSSVQETQYF. The V gene is TRBV28, the J gene TRBJ2-5; D is unresolved. V lost 6 bases, J lost 5 bases, and 10 bases lay in between. Germline V gene sequence: CDR1 MDHEN, CDR2 SYDVKM. This CDR3 spans 12 amino acids.

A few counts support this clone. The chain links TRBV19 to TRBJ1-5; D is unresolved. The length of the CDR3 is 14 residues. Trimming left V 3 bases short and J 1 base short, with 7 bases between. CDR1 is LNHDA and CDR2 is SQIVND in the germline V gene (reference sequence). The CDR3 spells CASSITGSNQPQHF. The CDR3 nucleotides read TGTGCCAGTAGTATTACGGGGAGCAATCAGCCCCAGCATTTT.